Below, 24 T cell receptor beta chains from the same sample are listed, as sequenced in a study of T cells after yellow fever vaccination. TCRdb reprocessed the 5' RACE reads with MiXCR, giving one entry per CDR3 protein. The sample holds under 550,000 distinct CDR3 sequences, around a fifth seen once. The source material was PBMCs, sampled less than 25 days after the first yellow fever vaccination. The receptors originated from a young man who received the YFV17D yellow fever vaccine.

This clonotype was counted only a few times. The chain couples TRBV6-1 to TRBJ2-7, with 8 bases aligning to TRBD1. V was pared by 4 bases and J by 7 bases, with 6 bases of the junction left unmatched. The germline CDR1 and CDR2 sequences are MNHNS and SASEGT. The CDR3 loop spans 13 amino acids. DNA of the CDR3: TGTGCCAGCAGTGTTCAGGGGGCTGGAGAGCAGTACTTC. Its protein is CASSVQGAGEQYF.

This clonotype was counted a few times. J is TRBJ1-2 and V is TRBV12-3 or TRBV12-4; D unclear. The CDR3 is 13 residues long. V lost 5 bases and J lost 8, with 15 bases in between. The CDR3 DNA sequence: TGTGCCAGCAGTCTACGTCGACATGGCGGCTACACCTTC. It is translated as CASSLRRHGGYTF.

The table lists this clonotype with a few counts. The chain couples TRBV29-1 to TRBJ2-3; 9 bases are a match to TRBD1. With 2 bases clipped from V and 5 bases from J, the junction kept 2 bases outside the gene matches. Germline assignment: CDR1 SQVTM and CDR2 ANQGSEA. CDR3 length equals 13 residues. The CDR3 DNA sequence: TGCAGCGTTGAACGACAGGGGGGAGATACGCAGTATTTT. Protein sequence: CSVERQGGDTQYF.

This clonotype was found a few times. The chain carries TRBV5-1 and TRBJ2-5, with 7 bases fitting TRBD2. This CDR3 is 16 amino acids long. V shed 0 bases and J 1 base; nucleotides not matched to a gene: 6. Germline lookup yields CDR1 SGHRS and CDR2 YFSETQ. Here the CDR3 DNA reads TGCGCCAGCAGCTTGGGCTTGGGGGGGGTCCAAGAGACCCAGTACTTC. Encoded protein: CASSLGLGGVQETQYF. The whole variable domain, remainder taken from reference TRBV5-1 and TRBJ2-5, is KAGVTQTPRYLIKTRGQQVTLSCSPISGHRSVSWYQQTPGQGLQFLFEYFSETQRNKGNFPGRFSGRQFSNSRSEMNVSTLELGDSALYLCASSLGLGGVQETQYFGPGTRLLVL.

There are many counts of this clonotype. The rearrangement joins TRBV11-2 to TRBJ2-5; the D is unclear. Trimming pared 3 bases from V and 2 bases from J, leaving 13 bases between. This CDR3 contains 15 residues. Germline V gene lookup returns CDR1 SGHAT and CDR2 FQNNGV. CDR3 bases: TGTGCCAGCAGCTTTATTGGGCGTACACAAGAGACCCAGTACTTC. It encodes CASSFIGRTQETQYF.

This clonotype was recorded once. The chain has TRBV12-3 or TRBV12-4 and TRBJ2-5, with TRBD1 matching over 7 bases. This CDR3 has 15 amino acids. V gave up 7 bases and J gave up 1 base; unmatched junction bases: 9. CDR3 DNA sequence: TGTGCCAGCATCTCCTCGAGGGGGCCCCAAGAGACCCAGTACTTC. Translated, it gives CASISSRGPQETQYF.

This clonotype turned up a few times. This chain connects TRBV5-1 to TRBJ1-2; 8 bases line up with TRBD1. CDR3 size: 14 residues. CDR1 is SGHRS, CDR2 YFSETQ, per germline. After removal of 4 bases from V and 6 bases from J, the junction contained 8 bases not matched to a gene. The CDR3: CASSGGDRSDGYTF. The CDR3 DNA sequence: TGCGCCAGCAGCGGAGGGGACAGGAGCGATGGCTACACCTTC.

This clonotype was counted between two and nine times. The chain combines TRBV12-3 or TRBV12-4 with TRBJ2-7, with a tentative D call TRBD2 (7 bases). V gave up 5 bases and J gave up 2 bases, with 22 bases separating them. The CDR3 consists of 17 residues. CDR3 sequence: CASSRPFGGLRTYEQYF. The DNA for the CDR3 is TGTGCCAGCAGTCGACCTTTCGGGGGGCTGAGAACCTACGAGCAGTACTTC.

In its sample, this clonotype was seen a few times. The rearrangement joins TRBV4-3 to TRBJ2-1; D uncertain. Germline assignment: CDR1 LGHNA and CDR2 YSLEER. Trimming shortened V by 1 base and J by 7 bases, and 11 bases separated the two germline ends. This CDR3 comprises 14 residues. CDR3 residues: CASSQGVEENEQFF. CDR3 DNA: TGCGCCAGCAGCCAAGGGGTAGAGGAAAATGAGCAGTTCTTC.

This clonotype occurred a few times. The rearrangement joins TRBV5-1 to TRBJ2-3, with D hard to call. The V and J ends lost 0 bases and 0 bases respectively, with 14 bases between them. Germline-derived CDR1 and CDR2 are SGHRS and YFSETQ. The CDR3 consists of 17 residues. The CDR3 coding sequence is TGCGCCAGCAGCTTGGGAGGTTACGGGTTCAGCACAGATACGCAGTATTTT. Amino acids: CASSLGGYGFSTDTQYF.

The table lists this clonotype with a few counts. The chain carries TRBV27 and TRBJ1-2; D possibly corresponds to TRBD1 (5 bases). Germline V gene sequence: CDR1 MNHEY, CDR2 SMNVEV (reference sequence). V was cut by 8 bases and J by 7 bases, with 14 bases left in between. The CDR3 loop spans 12 amino acids. The CDR3 DNA reads as TGTGCCAGCGGGGGTCGCCTTCTTGGCTACACCTTC. As protein: CASGGRLLGYTF.

This clonotype was seen a handful of times. The chain uses TRBV19 and TRBJ1-5; the D gene is possibly TRBD1 (5 bases). The germline CDR1 and CDR2 sequences are LNHDA and SQIVND (reference sequence). Trimming shortened V by 5 bases and J by 2 bases, and 13 bases separated the two germline ends. This CDR3 comprises 15 residues. The CDR3, as DNA: TGTGCCAGTAGTTGGGCGGACATGGGCAATCAGCCCCAGCATTTT. This sequence encodes CASSWADMGNQPQHF.

This clonotype was recorded a few times. This sequence joins TRBV7-9 and TRBJ1-1, with unresolved D. Germline V gene sequence: CDR1 SEHNR, CDR2 FQNEAQ (reference sequence). The V end was cut by 5 bases, the J end by 4 bases, with 20 bases between. CDR3 length: 16 amino acids. The CDR3 region is CASSPEFAGWGTEAFF. For the CDR3, the DNA is TGTGCCAGCAGCCCCGAGTTTGCGGGATGGGGCACTGAAGCTTTCTTT.

This clonotype has a handful of counts. The J gene is TRBJ2-7, the V gene TRBV7-2; D possibly uses TRBD1 or TRBD2 (5 bases each). V lost 1 base and J 0 bases, leaving 13 bases between the germline ends. This CDR3 has 16 residues. The germline gives CDR1 SGHTA, CDR2 FQGNSA. CDR3 sequence: CASSLESGLSSYEQYF. The CDR3 nucleotides are TGTGCCAGCAGCTTAGAATCGGGGCTTAGCTCCTACGAGCAGTACTTC.

This clonotype has a single count. The chain has TRBV4-2 and TRBJ2-2; possible D gene TRBD2, 5 bases. CDR1 and CDR2 from the germline V gene are LGHNA and YNFKEQ. Trimming stripped 0 bases from V and 0 bases from J, with 14 bases between. The CDR3 is 18 amino acids. Written as DNA, the CDR3 is TGTGCCAGCAGCCAAGATCTCGCTACTAGAACGAACACCGGGGAGCTGTTTTTT. Its protein is CASSQDLATRTNTGELFF.

This clonotype has more than one count but fewer than ten. The chain is built from TRBV5-1 and TRBJ2-3; 7 bases line up with TRBD2. Germline V gene lookup returns CDR1 SGHRS and CDR2 YFSETQ. The CDR3 covers 15 residues. J lost 3 bases, V lost 2 bases, and 6 bases had no gene match. The CDR3 sequence is CASSFPGGSTDTQYF. DNA for the CDR3: TGCGCCAGCAGCTTCCCGGGGGGATCGACAGATACGCAGTATTTT. The full variable domain, with the rest looked up from reference TRBV5-1 and TRBJ2-3, is KAGVTQTPRYLIKTRGQQVTLSCSPISGHRSVSWYQQTPGQGLQFLFEYFSETQRNKGNFPGRFSGRQFSNSRSEMNVSTLELGDSALYLCASSFPGGSTDTQYFGPGTRLTVL.

V is TRBV9 and J is TRBJ1-6; D not resolved. Germline V gene lookup returns CDR1 SGDLS and CDR2 YYNGEE. This CDR3 has 15 residues. V lost 0 bases and J lost 4, with 8 bases in between. The CDR3 protein is CASSVGERYNSPLHF. The DNA for the CDR3 is TGTGCCAGCAGCGTAGGTGAGAGGTATAATTCACCCCTCCACTTT.

J is TRBJ2-5 and V is TRBV6-2 or TRBV6-3, with D possibly TRBD1 on 7 matching bases. Germline CDR1 and CDR2: MNHEY and SVGEGT. V gave up 1 base and J gave up 0 bases, with 12 bases separating them. This CDR3 region has 16 residues. CDR3 coding DNA: TGTGCCAGCAGTTACTGGGCGGGACAGAACCAAGAGACCCAGTACTTC. Encoded protein: CASSYWAGQNQETQYF.

This rearrangement joins TRBV20-1 to TRBJ2-1; 9 bases are a match to TRBD1. This CDR3 spans 16 amino acids. Germline-derived CDR1 and CDR2 are DFQATT and SNEGSKA (reference sequence). Unmatched junction bases numbered 14, after V lost 3 bases and J lost 8 bases. The CDR3 spells CSASLIGTGLIHEQFF. In nucleotides, the CDR3 is TGCAGTGCTAGCCTTATAGGGACAGGGCTAATTCATGAGCAGTTCTTC.

This clonotype was counted only a few times. The chain carries TRBV10-3 and TRBJ1-1; 8 bases agree with TRBD1. Trimming removed 8 bases from V and 4 bases from J; junction bases left unmatched: 6. Germline values: CDR1 ENHRY, CDR2 SYGVKD. The CDR3 spans 13 residues. CDR3 sequence (DNA): TGTGCCATCTCTGGGGACAGGTCCACTGAAGCTTTCTTT. Amino acids: CAISGDRSTEAFF.

CDR3 protein: CSARAQRGAADTQYF. In nucleotides, the CDR3 is TGCAGTGCTAGAGCTCAGCGGGGGGCAGCTGATACGCAGTATTTT. The chain recombines TRBV20-1 with TRBJ2-3; 9 nucleotides line up with TRBD2. Germline CDR1 DFQATT, CDR2 SNEGSKA (reference sequence). The CDR3 contains 15 residues. Losses at the gene ends were 1 base for V and 6 bases for J; bases not matched to a gene: 8.

The chain uses TRBV27 and TRBJ1-6; D remains unclear. Germline V lookup: CDR1 MNHEY, CDR2 SMNVEV (reference sequence). The CDR3 covers 16 residues. V was shortened by 7 bases and J by 9 bases, with 22 bases between the two germline ends. CDR3 nucleotides: TGTGCCAGCACCTCTCCTCGGTTGACGAAGGGTTCACCCCTCCACTTT. Its translation is CASTSPRLTKGSPLHF.

The chain joins TRBV5-6 to TRBJ2-6, with D perhaps TRBD2 (6 bases). Germline-derived CDR1 and CDR2 are SGHDT and YYEEEE. The CDR3 totals 19 residues. V lost 4 bases to trimming and J lost 2 bases, with 22 bases between them. CDR3 region: CASSRRGSNAFTGANVLTF. The DNA for the CDR3 is TGTGCCAGCAGCCGCCGGGGGTCCAACGCTTTCACTGGGGCCAACGTCCTGACTTTC.

The CDR3 DNA sequence: TGTGCCAGCAGCCCGTTCGGACTAGCGGGGGCAACCAAAAACATTCAGTACTTC. Residues: CASSPFGLAGATKNIQYF. The V gene is TRBV7-3, the J gene TRBJ2-4; 13 nucleotides align to TRBD2. Germline CDR1 is SGHTA and CDR2 is FQGTGA. With V trimmed by 5 bases and J by 2 bases, 9 bases remained unmatched. This CDR3 contains 18 residues. Filled out from reference TRBV7-3 and TRBJ2-4, the complete variable domain reads GAGVSQTPSNKVTEKGKYVELRCDPISGHTALYWYRQSLGQGPEFLIYFQGTGAADDSGLPNDRFFAVRPEGSVSTLKIQRTERGDSAVYLCASSPFGLAGATKNIQYFGAGTRLSVL.